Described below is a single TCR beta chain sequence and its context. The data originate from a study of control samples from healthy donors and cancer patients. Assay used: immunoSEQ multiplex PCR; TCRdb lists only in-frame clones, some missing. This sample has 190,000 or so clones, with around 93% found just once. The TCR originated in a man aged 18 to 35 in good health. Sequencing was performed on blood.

Here the CDR3 reads CASSRRTSGGMWETQYF. In DNA, the CDR3 is TGTGCCAGCAGCCGTCGGACTAGCGGGGGGATGTGGGAGACCCAGTACTTC. The gene calls are TRBV3-1 (or the pseudogene TRBV3-2) and TRBJ2-5; 14 bases line up with TRBD2. CDR1 is LGHDT, CDR2 YNNKEL, per germline (reference sequence). With 4 bases clipped from V and 5 bases from J, the junction kept 9 bases outside the gene matches. CDR3 length: 17 amino acids.